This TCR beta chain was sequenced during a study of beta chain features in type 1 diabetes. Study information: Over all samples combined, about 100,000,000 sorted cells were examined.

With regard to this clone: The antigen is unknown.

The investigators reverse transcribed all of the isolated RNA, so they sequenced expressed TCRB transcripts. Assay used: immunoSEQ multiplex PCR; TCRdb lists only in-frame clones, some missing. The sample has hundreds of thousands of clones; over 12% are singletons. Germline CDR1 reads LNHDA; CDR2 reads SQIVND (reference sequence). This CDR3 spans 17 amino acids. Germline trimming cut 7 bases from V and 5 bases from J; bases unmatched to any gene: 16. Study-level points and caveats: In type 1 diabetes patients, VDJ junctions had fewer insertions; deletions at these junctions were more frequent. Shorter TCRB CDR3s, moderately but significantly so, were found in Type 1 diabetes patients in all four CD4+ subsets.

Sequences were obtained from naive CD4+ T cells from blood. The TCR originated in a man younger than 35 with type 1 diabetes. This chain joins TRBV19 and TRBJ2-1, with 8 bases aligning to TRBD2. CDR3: CASNLIGVAGTNNEQFF. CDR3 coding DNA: TGTGCCAGTAACCTAATTGGGGTAGCGGGGACCAACAATGAGCAGTTCTTC. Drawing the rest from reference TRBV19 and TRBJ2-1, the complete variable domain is DGGITQSPKYLFRKEGQNVTLSCEQNLNHDAMYWYRQDPGQGLRLIYYSQIVNDFQKGDIAEGYSVSREKKESFPLTVTSAQKNPTAFYLCASNLIGVAGTNNEQFFGPGTRLTVL.